This T cell receptor beta chain was retrieved from a study of cytomegalovirus exposure and HLA in healthy donors. Points from the study as a whole: First-cohort TCR clusters tended to co-occur in the approximately 130 validation repertoires, a later analysis found. Over 150 TCR beta chains were listed as cytomegalovirus-associated.

Only in-frame clones appear in the TCRdb table, and some are missing; sequencing was by immunoSEQ multiplex PCR. The data show 100,000 or so clones, just under 95% seen once. Germline loops: CDR1 MNHEY, CDR2 SMNVEV (reference sequence). V lost 5 bases to trimming and J lost 2 bases, with 10 bases between them. CDR3 length: 13 amino acids. Comment on this clone: The target antigen is unknown.

The sequence derives from a woman in her late teens or twenties in good health and CMV-seronegative. V and J are TRBV27 and TRBJ2-7; D not resolved. The sequenced material came from PBMCs. CDR3 DNA: TGTGCCAGCAGTAACCTCGGAGCCTACGAGCAGTACTTC. As protein: CASSNLGAYEQYF.